The 29 T cell receptor beta chains below all came from one sample that was sequenced in a study of blood T cell repertoires in COVID-19. Sequenced by immunoSEQ multiplex PCR; TCRdb stores in-frame clones only, minus some. This sample has tens of thousands of clones; 75% to 90% occur once, and the top ten carry 15% to 20%. Sequenced input: peripheral blood. These TCRs come from a man in his sixties or seventies who had recovered from COVID-19.

In its sample, this clone was seen once. The chain couples TRBV30 to TRBJ1-2, with 11 nucleotides matching TRBD1. Per germline, CDR1 GTSNPN and CDR2 SVGIG (reference sequence). This CDR3 is 14 amino acids long. V was clipped by 2 bases and J by 4 bases; unmatched bases: 3. The CDR3 region is CAWSRDRGTYGYTF. CDR3 DNA sequence: TGTGCCTGGAGTCGGGACAGGGGGACCTATGGCTACACCTTC.

The V and J genes are TRBV10-3 and TRBJ2-6; a possible D gene is TRBD2 (6 bases). Germline-derived CDR1 and CDR2 are ENHRY and SYGVKD. Trimming removed 4 bases from V and 2 bases from J, with 6 bases in between. The CDR3 is 14 amino acids. The CDR3 region has the DNA TGTGCCATCAGTGCGGGAGCTGGGGCCAACGTCCTGACTTTC. It encodes CAISAGAGANVLTF.

This clone showed up just a few times. V and J are TRBV27 and TRBJ2-7, with 10 bases identical to TRBD1. The CDR3 has 15 amino acids. Germline V gene lookup returns CDR1 MNHEY and CDR2 SMNVEV (reference sequence). V lost 3 bases, J lost 6 bases, and 8 bases stayed unmatched. The CDR3 sequence is CASSFPGQGPSEQYF. The CDR3 DNA is TGTGCCAGCAGTTTCCCGGGACAGGGGCCATCCGAGCAGTACTTC.

V gene TRBV10-3 combines with J gene TRBJ2-5; perhaps TRBD2 as D (5 bases). V gave up 4 bases and J gave up 1 base, with 10 bases separating them. The CDR3 has 14 amino acids. The germline gives CDR1 ENHRY, CDR2 SYGVKD. CDR3 in amino acids: CAISGGAGQETQYF. CDR3 coding DNA: TGTGCCATCAGTGGCGGCGCGGGCCAAGAGACCCAGTACTTC.

The J gene is TRBJ1-2, the V gene TRBV3-1 (or the pseudogene TRBV3-2); TRBD1 might be the D (5 bases). CDR1 is LGHDT, CDR2 YNNKEL, per germline (reference sequence). This CDR3 has 13 amino acids. V was shortened by 5 bases and J by 8 bases, with 15 bases between the two germline ends. The CDR3 sequence is CASSYQGSDGYTF. CDR3 in DNA: TGTGCCAGCAGCTACCAGGGTTCTGACGGCTACACCTTC.

This chain links TRBV6-5 with TRBJ2-3, with TRBD1 as a possible D gene (5 bases). Germline V gene lookup returns CDR1 MNHEY and CDR2 SVGAGI. The V end lost 0 bases, the J end lost 0 bases, and 7 bases lay between the germline ends. The CDR3 runs to 15 residues. Here the CDR3 reads CASSYSGASTDTQYF. Written as DNA, the CDR3 is TGTGCCAGCAGTTACTCAGGGGCTAGCACAGATACGCAGTATTTT.

This clone was seen more than once but under ten times. V usage is TRBV6-4 and J usage is TRBJ2-2; 10 bases align to TRBD2. The CDR3 contains 16 residues. J was trimmed by 2 bases and V by 4 bases; bases with no gene match: 4. Germline values: CDR1 MRHNA, CDR2 SNTAGT. As DNA, the CDR3 is TGTGCCAGCAGTGTAGCGGGGGGCCTCAACACCGGGGAGCTGTTTTTT. Its translation is CASSVAGGLNTGELFF.

This chain uses TRBV3-1 (or the pseudogene TRBV3-2) with TRBJ1-1, with D possibly TRBD1 on 5 matching bases. V lost 1 base to trimming and J lost 10 bases, with 10 bases between them. Germline CDR1 and CDR2: LGHDT and YNNKEL (reference sequence). CDR3 length equals 12 residues. In DNA form, the CDR3 reads TGTGCCAGCAGCCAAGCCCCCGGGGGAGCTTTCTTT. This gives the protein CASSQAPGGAFF.

The chain couples TRBV28 to TRBJ2-3, with TRBD1 identical over 7 bases. CDR3 size: 15 residues. CDR1 MDHEN and CDR2 SYDVKM come from the germline V gene. The V segment lost 4 bases and the J segment 3 bases; nucleotides outside the gene matches: 7. The CDR3 loop is CASSSGQRITDTQYF. The CDR3 DNA sequence: TGTGCCAGCAGTTCGGGACAGAGAATAACAGATACGCAGTATTTT.

The chain couples TRBV27 to TRBJ1-1; D gene ambiguous. Trimming shortened V by 5 bases and J by 1 base, and 14 bases separated the two germline ends. The CDR3 runs 15 residues. From germline, CDR1 is MNHEY and CDR2 SMNVEV (reference sequence). CDR3 loop: CASSPSSEGNTEAFF. The CDR3 DNA reads TGTGCCAGCAGTCCCAGTAGTGAGGGGAACACTGAAGCTTTCTTT.

The genes are TRBV11-2 and TRBJ1-3; D is ambiguous. Germline-derived CDR1 and CDR2 are SGHAT and FQNNGV. The V end lost 5 bases, the J end lost 2 bases, and 13 bases lay between the germline ends. The CDR3 contains 15 residues. CDR3 coding DNA: TGTGCCAGCAGCGTAAGGAGAAACACTGGAAACACCATATATTTT. As protein: CASSVRRNTGNTIYF.

The chain is built from TRBV9 and TRBJ2-3, with a possible D match to TRBD2 (6 bases). With 0 bases removed from V and 5 bases from J, the gap between germline ends came to 19 bases. The CDR3 is made up of 17 amino acids. CDR1 and CDR2 from the germline V gene are SGDLS and YYNGEE. CDR3 sequence (DNA): TGTGCCAGCAGCGTAGCGACGGTGAGGTCGGGGGTAGATACGCAGTATTTT. This translates into CASSVATVRSGVDTQYF.

This clone was recorded only once. V usage is TRBV19 and J usage is TRBJ1-5, with 7 bases that match TRBD1. Losses at the gene ends were 7 bases for V and 3 bases for J; bases not matched to a gene: 9. This CDR3 spans 15 amino acids. CDR1 and CDR2 (germline): LNHDA, SQIVND (reference sequence). The CDR3 loop is CASTPTGTTNQPQHF. The CDR3, as DNA: TGTGCCAGTACCCCGACAGGGACAACCAATCAGCCCCAGCATTTT.

The V call is TRBV25-1, the J call TRBJ1-1; D is unclear. V lost 2 bases and J 1 base, leaving 11 bases between the germline ends. Germline CDR1 is MGHDK and CDR2 is SYGVNS. This CDR3 contains 15 residues. The CDR3 protein is CASSEPLSSNTEAFF. CDR3 in DNA: TGTGCCAGCAGTGAACCCCTATCCTCGAACACTGAAGCTTTCTTT.

The rearrangement joins TRBV6-5 to TRBJ1-2; no clear D. The V end lost 0 bases, the J end lost 2 bases, and 13 bases lay between the germline ends. The CDR3 consists of 16 residues. CDR1 and CDR2 (germline): MNHEY, SVGAGI. The CDR3 sequence: CASSYSKWESNYGYTF. In DNA form, the CDR3 reads TGTGCCAGCAGTTACTCGAAGTGGGAGTCGAACTATGGCTACACCTTC.

The chain couples TRBV4-3 to TRBJ1-5; a possible D gene is TRBD1 (5 bases). Trimming cost V 0 bases and J 4 bases, with 10 bases left between them. The CDR3 has 15 residues. Germline V lookup: CDR1 LGHNA, CDR2 YSLEER. In DNA, the CDR3 is TGCGCCAGCAGCCAAGATCGGACAACGAATCAGCCCCAGCATTTT. It encodes CASSQDRTTNQPQHF.

The chain combines TRBV10-1 with TRBJ2-7; the match to TRBD1 covers 9 bases. Trimming at V came to 2 bases and at J to 6 bases, leaving 5 bases not matched to a gene. This CDR3 has 14 amino acids. CDR1 is WNHNN, CDR2 SYGVQD, per germline (reference sequence). For the CDR3, the DNA is TGCGCCAGCAGTGAGAACAGGGGGCTCGGCGAGCAGTACTTC. Translating it yields CASSENRGLGEQYF.

V is TRBV4-1 and J is TRBJ1-1; D call uncertain. CDR1 is MGHRA and CDR2 is YSYEKL in the germline V gene. The CDR3 is made up of 19 amino acids. The V and J ends lost 2 bases and 1 base respectively, with 23 bases between them. For the CDR3, the DNA is TGCGCCAGCAGCCAAAGACGCCCGAGGGAAACCGCCGAGAACACTGAAGCTTTCTTT. Amino acid sequence: CASSQRRPRETAENTEAFF.

The V and J genes are TRBV6-2 or TRBV6-3 and TRBJ2-3; TRBD1 is a possible D gene (5 bases). The CDR3 length is 14 residues. Germline V CDR1 and CDR2: MNHEY, SVGEGT. V lost 5 bases and J lost 5, with 14 bases in between. This CDR3 is CASSPDRAIDTQYF. CDR3 DNA: TGTGCCAGCAGTCCCGACAGAGCAATAGATACGCAGTATTTT.

The chain links TRBV6-4 to TRBJ1-4; TRBD1 is a possible D gene (5 bases). This CDR3 is 15 amino acids long. Germline V gene lookup returns CDR1 MRHNA and CDR2 SNTAGT. V was trimmed by 5 bases and J by 7 bases, leaving 17 bases between them. CDR3: CASSIYRRLGEKLFF. The CDR3 nucleotides are TGTGCCAGCAGTATTTACAGGAGATTGGGTGAAAAACTGTTTTTT.

In its sample, this clone was seen a few times. The V gene is TRBV24-1, the J gene TRBJ2-7; 9 bases agree with TRBD1. There are 16 residues in the CDR3. The germline V gene has CDR1 KGHDR and CDR2 SFDVKD. V shed 1 base and J 4 bases; nucleotides not matched to a gene: 7. The CDR3 is CATSDLPGQGFYEQYF. The CDR3 DNA reads as TGTGCCACCAGTGATTTACCGGGACAGGGATTTTACGAGCAGTACTTC.

The CDR3 loop is CASSNPPRAGEEKLFF. The CDR3, as DNA: TGTGCCAGCAGTAACCCCCCCAGGGCCGGCGAGGAAAAACTGTTTTTT. The chain joins TRBV6-2 or TRBV6-3 to TRBJ1-4; tentatively, D is TRBD1 (5 bases). The CDR3 spans 16 residues. V was shortened by 5 bases and J by 8 bases, with 21 bases between the two germline ends. Germline CDR1 and CDR2: MNHEY and SVGEGT.

The chain links TRBV29-1 to TRBJ2-1; 8 positions match TRBD1. The V gene's germline CDR1 is SQVTM and CDR2 ANQGSEA. Losses at the gene ends were 3 bases for V and 8 bases for J; bases not matched to a gene: 12. The CDR3 runs 15 residues. The CDR3 coding sequence is TGCAGCGTTGAGGCTCCGGGACAGGTATTCGATGAGCAGTTCTTC. The encoded protein is CSVEAPGQVFDEQFF.

This sequence joins TRBV19 and TRBJ1-3; 7 nucleotides agree with TRBD1. The CDR3 is 16 residues long. Per germline, CDR1 LNHDA and CDR2 SQIVND (reference sequence). Trimming at V came to 5 bases and at J to 2 bases, leaving 9 bases not matched to a gene. As DNA, the CDR3 is TGTGCCAGTAGTTGGAGACAGGGCTCCACTGGAAACACCATATATTTT. Encoded protein: CASSWRQGSTGNTIYF.

This clone was observed at least ten times. This sample includes further DNA sequences coding for the same CDR3. The chain joins TRBV29-1 to TRBJ1-1; 9 bases are shared with TRBD1. Per germline, CDR1 SQVTM and CDR2 ANQGSEA. This CDR3 is 13 amino acids long. Trimming took 4 bases from V and 2 from J; bases not matched to a gene: 2. This CDR3 reads CSVGDRANTEAFF. As DNA, the CDR3 is TGCAGCGTTGGGGACAGGGCAAACACTGAAGCTTTCTTT.

The genes are TRBV5-1 and TRBJ1-1; TRBD1 is a possible D gene (6 bases). The CDR3 is made up of 12 amino acids. Deletions cut 4 bases from V and 3 bases from J, with 7 bases between. CDR1 is SGHRS, CDR2 YFSETQ, per germline. This CDR3 is CASSRQDTEAFF. CDR3 nucleotides: TGCGCCAGCAGCCGACAGGACACTGAAGCTTTCTTT.

The V gene is TRBV7-2, the J gene TRBJ2-3; unclear D gene. The CDR3 has 14 residues. V gave up 3 bases and J gave up 4 bases, with 11 bases separating them. Germline V gene lookup returns CDR1 SGHTA and CDR2 FQGNSA. The CDR3 loop reads CASSFKMSADTQYF. The CDR3 DNA follows: TGTGCCAGCAGCTTTAAAATGTCGGCAGATACGCAGTATTTT.

V is TRBV5-1 and J is TRBJ2-3; 11 nucleotides align to TRBD2. This CDR3 has 16 amino acids. After removal of 4 bases from V and 0 bases from J, the junction contained 4 bases not matched to a gene. The V gene's germline CDR1 is SGHRS and CDR2 YFSETQ. The CDR3 DNA reads as TGCGCCAGCAGCCAGGTAGCGGGGGGGAGCACAGATACGCAGTATTTT. Its translation is CASSQVAGGSTDTQYF.

The chain combines TRBV24-1 with TRBJ2-5; tentative D call: TRBD1 (6 bases). V was trimmed by 2 bases and J by 1 base, leaving 10 bases between them. CDR3 length equals 15 residues. Germline V gene sequence: CDR1 KGHDR, CDR2 SFDVKD. The CDR3 region has the DNA TGTGCCACCAGTGATTCGGACAGACTCCAAGAGACCCAGTACTTC. Residues: CATSDSDRLQETQYF.